This T cell receptor beta chain was found in a study of a mutant IDH1 vaccine in newly diagnosed glioma. Looking at the study overall: Across weeks 1, 3, 5, 7, 11, 15, 19 and 23, patients received a vaccination each time, eight in all. Radiotherapy, temozolomide, or both had been given previously, and both were given to most. General observations from the study: Among all patients, vaccine-induced immune responses occurred in 80% to 95%.

The trim removed 6 bases at V and 1 base at J, leaving 3 bases unmatched. Looked up from germline, CDR1 is MNHEY and CDR2 is SVGAGI. The CDR3 is made up of 14 amino acids. Only a few counts were recorded for this clone. What it recognizes is unknown. Time point here: week 5, during vaccination. Mutant IDH1 20-mer peptide, at 300 ug, made up each vaccine dose, with topical imiquimod. Libraries were prepared by immunoSEQ multiplex PCR; TCRdb keeps only in-frame clonotypes and omits some of them. The table lists 50,000 to 75,000 clones, around 80% of them singletons. The gene calls are TRBV6-5 and TRBJ1-1; 9 bases fit TRBD1. The specimen was PBMCs, collected from a glioma patient whose treatment included an IDH1 peptide vaccine. This TCR was recovered from a woman between 45 and 60 years old with glioma. The CDR3 sequence is CASRRTGANTEAFF. The CDR3 DNA reads as TGTGCCAGCAGAAGGACAGGGGCGAACACTGAAGCTTTCTTT.